A selection of T cell receptor beta chains follows, all from one sample in a study of blood T cell repertoires in COVID-19. Profiling relied on immunoSEQ multiplex PCR, and the TCRdb table lists in-frame clones only, not all of them. The sample shows approximately 310,000 clones, around 87% of them seen only once. Specimen: peripheral blood. Source of these receptors: a woman aged 45 to 65 who had recovered from COVID-19. The CDR3 runs from the conserved cysteine through the conserved F or W. A D gene is named only where the DNA matches it firmly. Some rows have no size entry. The others give once, few or many, or a class for an expanded clone.

size	D	J	V	DNA	CDR3
few	NA	TRBJ2-7	TRBV27	TGTGCCAGCAGTTACATAGGGGTCCACGAGCAGTACTTC	CASSYIGVHEQYF
NA	TRBD2	TRBJ2-3	TRBV5-1	TGCGCCAGCAGCTTGTATGCAAGCGGGAGGGCCAAGGATACGCAGTATTTT	CASSLYASGRAKDTQYF
NA	NA	TRBJ1-1	TRBV30	TGTGCCTGGAGCCCGACGGGACACGAAGCTTTCTTT	CAWSPTGHEAFF
NA	TRBD2	TRBJ2-7	TRBV7-2	TGTGCCAGCAGCTTACCATCAGCGGGAGGGCGGAGCTCCTACGAGCAGTACTTC	CASSLPSAGGRSSYEQYF
NA	NA	TRBJ1-2	TRBV30	TGTGCCTGGAGGACCTCCGGGACTTCTCCCTATGGCTACACCTTC	CAWRTSGTSPYGYTF
NA	NA	TRBJ2-2	TRBV7-9	TGTGCCAGCAGCAGCGTCGGACAGACCGGGGAGCTGTTTTTT	CASSSVGQTGELFF
NA	NA	TRBJ1-1	TRBV11-3	TGTGCCAGCAGCCCAACGGTGAACACTGAAGCTTTCTTT	CASSPTVNTEAFF
few	TRBD1	TRBJ1-2	TRBV7-2	TGTGCCAGCATCCCGGACAGGAACAACTATGGCTACACCTTC	CASIPDRNNYGYTF
few	TRBD2	TRBJ2-3	TRBV7-9	TGTGCCAGCAGCTTGCTTTGGGCGGGAGGTGTAAATACGCAGTATTTT	CASSLLWAGGVNTQYF
NA	TRBD1	TRBJ1-1	TRBV5-4	TGTGCCAGCAGCGGACGGACAGGGGGCGACACTGAAGCTTTCTTT	CASSGRTGGDTEAFF
NA	NA	TRBJ1-4	TRBV7-9	TGTGCCAGCAGCTTAGATGGGGGGAATAATGAAAAACTGTTTTTT	CASSLDGGNNEKLFF
NA	TRBD1	TRBJ1-2	TRBV18	TGTGCCAGCTCACCGGGACAGGGGAACTATGGCTACACCTTC	CASSPGQGNYGYTF
NA	TRBD1	TRBJ2-1	TRBV27	TGTGCCAGCAGTTTATGGCTCGGACAGGGTGGACGAGAGCAGTTCTTC	CASSLWLGQGGREQFF
NA	NA	TRBJ2-7	TRBV19	TGTGCCAGTAGTCCCCGAGTGGGCGCCTACGAGCAGTACTTC	CASSPRVGAYEQYF
NA	TRBD2	TRBJ2-2	TRBV9	TGTGCCAGCAGCGCCCTAGCGGGAGTATGGTCCGGGGAGCTGTTTTTT	CASSALAGVWSGELFF
NA	NA	TRBJ2-1	TRBV3-1/TRBV3-2	TGTGCCAGCAGCCACCGAACCCCGGCGGCTTTTAGGCAGTTCTTC	CASSHRTPAAFRQFF
NA	NA	TRBJ2-7	TRBV18	TGTGCCAGCTCACCCAACAACTACGAGCAGTACTTC	CASSPNNYEQYF
once	TRBD1	TRBJ2-7	TRBV20-1	TGCAGTGCTAGTTGGACAGGGAAACCCTACGAGCAGTACTTC	CSASWTGKPYEQYF
NA	NA	TRBJ1-1	TRBV20-1	TGCAGTGCTAGTTACAGGTGGGTCGCTTTCTTT	CSASYRWVAFF
once	NA	TRBJ1-6	TRBV10-3	TGTGCCATCAGTGATTCCGGGAGCTCCTATAATTCACCCCTCCACTTT	CAISDSGSSYNSPLHF
NA	NA	TRBJ1-2	TRBV11-2	TGTGCCAGCAGCCACGCAGGCAGGAACTATGGCTACACCTTC	CASSHAGRNYGYTF
NA	TRBD1	TRBJ1-1	TRBV6-4	TGTGCCAGCAGGCCCGGACAGGGAAACACTGAAGCTTTCTTT	CASRPGQGNTEAFF
NA	TRBD1	TRBJ1-1	TRBV29-1	TGCAGCGTTCATGGGGCAGGGGGGACTGAAGCTTTCTTT	CSVHGAGGTEAFF
NA	NA	TRBJ2-1	TRBV15	TGTGCCACCAGCAGAGGGCTAGCTGTATTACCGTTCTTC	CATSRGLAVLPFF
NA	NA	TRBJ1-2	TRBV4-3	TGCGCCAGCAGCCAAGATAGCGCCAGGGGAGACGGCTACACCTTC	CASSQDSARGDGYTF
NA	NA	TRBJ2-2	TRBV10-3	TGTGCCATCAGTGAGCGGTCCGTGAACACCGGGGAGCTGTTTTTT	CAISERSVNTGELFF
NA	NA	TRBJ1-1	TRBV7-8	TGTGCCAGCAGCTTAGTGGGGGGTAGTTCTGAAGCTTTCTTT	CASSLVGGSSEAFF
NA	NA	TRBJ2-7	TRBV7-9	TGTGCCAGCAGCTCGATTCGAGGCTCCTACGAGCAGTACTTC	CASSSIRGSYEQYF
NA	TRBD1	TRBJ2-7	TRBV28	TGTGCCAGCCGAGGGGGCGCGGAATCCTACGAGCAGTACTTC	CASRGGAESYEQYF
NA	NA	TRBJ1-5	TRBV19	TGTGCCAGTAAGAGAGGGAGCGGTGGGCCCCAGCATTTT	CASKRGSGGPQHF
NA	TRBD1	TRBJ1-5	TRBV4-3	TGCGCCAGCAGCAAATCGACAGGGGCTTATCAGCCCCAGCATTTT	CASSKSTGAYQPQHF
NA	TRBD1	TRBJ1-1	TRBV9	TGTGCCAGCAGAGGAGGGGGCGTGGGCACTGAAGCTTTCTTT	CASRGGGVGTEAFF
NA	TRBD2	TRBJ2-6	TRBV5-1	TGCGCCAGCAGCTTCCGGGGGGGTGCCAGCTCTGGGGCCAACGTCCTGACTTTC	CASSFRGGASSGANVLTF
few	TRBD2	TRBJ2-7	TRBV13	TGTGCCAGCAGCCCACCGACTAGCGGCAACTCCTACGAGCAGTACTTC	CASSPPTSGNSYEQYF
NA	TRBD1	TRBJ1-2	TRBV19	TGTGCCAGTAGTATAACTCGGCCCGGGACAGGGGATGGCTACACCTTC	CASSITRPGTGDGYTF
NA	NA	TRBJ1-2	TRBV13	TGTGCCTCTAGGGCGCAGGGAAGGGGGAACTATGGCTACACCTTC	CASRAQGRGNYGYTF
NA	TRBD2	TRBJ2-4	TRBV9	TGTGCCAGCAGCCCGCTACTAGCGGGAGGGCCCGAAAACATTCAGTACTTC	CASSPLLAGGPENIQYF
NA	TRBD2	TRBJ2-7	TRBV9	TGTGCCAGCAGCGTAGCACTAGCGGACAGCTACGAGCAGTACTTC	CASSVALADSYEQYF
NA	NA	TRBJ1-5	TRBV7-2	TGTGCCAGCAGCTTAGGAGGAGACCAGCCCCAGCATTTT	CASSLGGDQPQHF
NA	TRBD1	TRBJ2-7	TRBV5-1	TGCGCCAGCAGCTTGGAACTGGACAGGGCCTACGAGCAGTACTTC	CASSLELDRAYEQYF
NA	NA	TRBJ2-1	TRBV2	TGTGCCAGCAACAAAGACCTAGTCAATGAGCAGTTCTTC	CASNKDLVNEQFF
once	NA	TRBJ2-1	TRBV5-1	TGCGCCAGCAGCCCTAGATCCGTGTCCTACAATGAGCAGTTCTTC	CASSPRSVSYNEQFF
NA	NA	TRBJ2-5	TRBV19	TGTGCCAGTAGTATTGGACAGACGTACCAAGAGACCCAGTACTTC	CASSIGQTYQETQYF
NA	NA	TRBJ2-7	TRBV7-2	TGTGCCAGCAGCGTCCGGGACACCTACGAGCAGTACTTC	CASSVRDTYEQYF
NA	TRBD1	TRBJ1-6	TRBV5-6	TGTGCCAGCAGCTCCCTCAGGCAGGGGGCAAGTTCACCCCTCCACTTT	CASSSLRQGASSPLHF
NA	NA	TRBJ1-2	TRBV3-1/TRBV3-2	TGTGCCAGCAGCCAAGTCGCGGGCGGCGGATTGGGCTACACCTTC	CASSQVAGGGLGYTF
NA	NA	TRBJ2-2	TRBV9	TGTGCCAGCAGCGTAGCTCGCGGGACGAACACCGGGGAGCTGTTTTTT	CASSVARGTNTGELFF
NA	NA	TRBJ2-5	TRBV21-1	TGTGCCAGCGCCGAGGAGAGGGAGACCCAGTACTTC	CASAEERETQYF
NA	NA	TRBJ2-5	TRBV20-1	TGCAGTCCCCTGTTTCAAGAGACCCAGTACTTC	CSPLFQETQYF
NA	TRBD2	TRBJ2-1	TRBV5-1	TGCGCCAGCAGCTTGTTGTCTAGCGGGAGGGTGCGCGAGCAGTTCTTC	CASSLLSSGRVREQFF
once	NA	TRBJ2-4	TRBV28	TGTGCCAGCAGCTTCGTCAAAAACATTCAGTACTTC	CASSFVKNIQYF
NA	TRBD2	TRBJ2-1	TRBV29-1	TGCAGCGTTGAAGGAACTGGACTAGCGGGATGGGGTGAGCAGTTCTTC	CSVEGTGLAGWGEQFF
once	TRBD1	TRBJ1-1	TRBV6-5	TGTGCCAGCAGTCGGACAGGCATAAACACTGAAGCTTTCTTT	CASSRTGINTEAFF